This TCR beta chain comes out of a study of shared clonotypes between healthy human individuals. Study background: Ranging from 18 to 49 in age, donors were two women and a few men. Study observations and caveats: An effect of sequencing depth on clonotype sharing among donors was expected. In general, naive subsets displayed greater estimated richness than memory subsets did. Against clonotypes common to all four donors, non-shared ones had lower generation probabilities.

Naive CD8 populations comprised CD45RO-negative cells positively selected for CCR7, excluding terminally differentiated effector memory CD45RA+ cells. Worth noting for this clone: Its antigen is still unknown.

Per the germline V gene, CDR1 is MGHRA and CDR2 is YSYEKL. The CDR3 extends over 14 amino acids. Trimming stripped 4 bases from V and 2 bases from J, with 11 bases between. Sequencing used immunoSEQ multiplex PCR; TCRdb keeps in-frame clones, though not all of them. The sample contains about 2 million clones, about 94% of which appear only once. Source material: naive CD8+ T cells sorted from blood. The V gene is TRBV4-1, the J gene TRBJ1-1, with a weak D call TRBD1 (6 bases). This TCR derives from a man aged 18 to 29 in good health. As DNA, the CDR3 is TGCGCCAGCAGCCTTACCGGGACAAACACTGAAGCTTTCTTT. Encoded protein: CASSLTGTNTEAFF.